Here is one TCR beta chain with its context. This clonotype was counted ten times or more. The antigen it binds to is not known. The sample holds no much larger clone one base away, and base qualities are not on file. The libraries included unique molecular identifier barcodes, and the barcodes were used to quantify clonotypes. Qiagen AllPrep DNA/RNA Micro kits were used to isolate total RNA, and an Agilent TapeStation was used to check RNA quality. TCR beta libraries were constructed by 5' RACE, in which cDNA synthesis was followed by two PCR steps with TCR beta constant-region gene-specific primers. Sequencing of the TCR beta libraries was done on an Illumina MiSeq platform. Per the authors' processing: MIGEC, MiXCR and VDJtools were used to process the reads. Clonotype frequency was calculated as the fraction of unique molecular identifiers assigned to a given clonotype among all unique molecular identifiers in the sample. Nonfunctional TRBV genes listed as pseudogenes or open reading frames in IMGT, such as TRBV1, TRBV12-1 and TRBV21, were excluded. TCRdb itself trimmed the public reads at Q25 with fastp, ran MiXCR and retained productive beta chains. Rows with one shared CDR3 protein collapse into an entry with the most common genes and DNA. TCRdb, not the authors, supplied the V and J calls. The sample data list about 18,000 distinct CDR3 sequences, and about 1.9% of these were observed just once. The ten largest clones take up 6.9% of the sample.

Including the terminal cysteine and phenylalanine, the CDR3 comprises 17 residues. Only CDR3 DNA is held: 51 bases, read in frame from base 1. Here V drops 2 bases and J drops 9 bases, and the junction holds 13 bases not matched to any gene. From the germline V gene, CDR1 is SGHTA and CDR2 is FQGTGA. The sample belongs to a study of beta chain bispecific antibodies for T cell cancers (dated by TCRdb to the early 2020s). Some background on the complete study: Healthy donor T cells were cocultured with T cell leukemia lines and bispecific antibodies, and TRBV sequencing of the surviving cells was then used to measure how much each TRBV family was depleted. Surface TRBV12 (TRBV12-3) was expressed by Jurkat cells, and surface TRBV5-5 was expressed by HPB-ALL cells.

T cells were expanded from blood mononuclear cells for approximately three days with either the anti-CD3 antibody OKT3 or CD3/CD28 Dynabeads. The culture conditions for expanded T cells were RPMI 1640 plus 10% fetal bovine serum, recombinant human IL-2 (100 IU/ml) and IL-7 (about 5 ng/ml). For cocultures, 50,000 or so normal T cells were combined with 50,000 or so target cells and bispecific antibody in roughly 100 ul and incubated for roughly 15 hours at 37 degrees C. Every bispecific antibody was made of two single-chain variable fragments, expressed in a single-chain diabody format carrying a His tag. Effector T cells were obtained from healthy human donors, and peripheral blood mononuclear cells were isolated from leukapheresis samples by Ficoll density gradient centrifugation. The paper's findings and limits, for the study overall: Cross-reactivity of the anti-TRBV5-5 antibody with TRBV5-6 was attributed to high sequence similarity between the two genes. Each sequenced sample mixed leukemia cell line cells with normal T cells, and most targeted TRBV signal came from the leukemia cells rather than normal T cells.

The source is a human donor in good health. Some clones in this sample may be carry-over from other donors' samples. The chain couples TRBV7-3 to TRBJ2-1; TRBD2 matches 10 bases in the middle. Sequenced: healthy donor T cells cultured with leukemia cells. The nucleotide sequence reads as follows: TGTGCCAGCAGCTTAGTGGGGCTTAGCGGGGGGTTTGGTGAGCAGTTCTTC. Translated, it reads CASSLVGLSGGFGEQFF.